This T cell receptor beta chain was documented in a study of blood T cell repertoires in COVID-19. Overall study context: The origin of the acute and convalescent COVID-19 samples was the United States, Italy and Spain. PBMCs, B-cell-depleted T cells, or T cells were the source of the cDNA or gDNA that made up the material.

Germline V CDR1 and CDR2: SNHLY, FYNNEI. This CDR3 has 16 residues. V gave up 6 bases and J gave up 2 bases; unmatched junction bases: 9. Assay: immunoSEQ multiplex PCR; the TCRdb copy retains only in-frame clones and omits some. Here the sample spans 150,000 to 200,000 clones, 84% being singletons. This chain links TRBV2 with TRBJ2-3, with TRBD2 identical over 9 bases. Specimen: peripheral blood. The sequence was obtained from a man aged 35 to 55 who had recovered from COVID-19. The CDR3 DNA reads as TGTGCCAGCAGGGACCTTCCGGGACTAGCCACAGATACGCAGTATTTT. This gives the protein CASRDLPGLATDTQYF. Supplemented by reference TRBV2 and TRBJ2-3, the full variable domain reads EPEVTQTPSHQVTQMGQEVILRCVPISNHLYFYWYRQILGQKVEFLVSFYNNEISEKSEIFDDQFSVERPDGSNFTLKIRSTKLEDSAMYFCASRDLPGLATDTQYFGPGTRLTVL.